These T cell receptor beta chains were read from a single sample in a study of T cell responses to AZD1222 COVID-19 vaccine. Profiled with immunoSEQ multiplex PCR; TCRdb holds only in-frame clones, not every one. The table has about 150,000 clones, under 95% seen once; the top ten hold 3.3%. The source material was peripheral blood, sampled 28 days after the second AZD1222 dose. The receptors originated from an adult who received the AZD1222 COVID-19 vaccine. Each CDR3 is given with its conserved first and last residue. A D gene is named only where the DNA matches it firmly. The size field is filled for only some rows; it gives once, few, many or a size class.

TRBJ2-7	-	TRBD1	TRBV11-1	CASSLNRGYEQYF	TGTGCCAGCAGCTTAAACAGGGGCTACGAGCAGTACTTC
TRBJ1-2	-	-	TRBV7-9	CASSPGTDDYGYTF	TGTGCCAGCAGCCCAGGGACGGATGACTATGGCTACACCTTC
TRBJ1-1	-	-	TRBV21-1	CASRGDRDNTEAFF	TGTGCCAGCAGAGGGGACAGGGATAACACTGAAGCTTTCTTT
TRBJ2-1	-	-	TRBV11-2	CASGSAYNEQFF	TGTGCCAGCGGGAGTGCCTACAATGAGCAGTTCTTC
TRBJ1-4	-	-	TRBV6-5	CASSYSGVYNEKLFF	TGTGCCAGCAGTTACTCAGGGGTTTATAATGAAAAACTGTTTTTT
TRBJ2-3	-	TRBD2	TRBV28	CASSGRPTDTQYF	TGTGCCAGCAGCGGGAGGCCCACAGATACGCAGTATTTT
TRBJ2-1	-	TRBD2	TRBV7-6	CASSLVAAGGHSEQFF	TGTGCCAGCAGCTTAGTAGCTGCGGGAGGGCATAGTGAGCAGTTCTTC
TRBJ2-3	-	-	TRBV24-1	CATSDLGTSTDTQYF	TGTGCCACCAGTGATTTGGGTACGAGCACAGATACGCAGTATTTT
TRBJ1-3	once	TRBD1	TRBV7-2	CASSSRDRVLTGNTIYF	TGTGCCAGCAGCTCACGGGACAGGGTGCTGACTGGAAACACCATATATTTT
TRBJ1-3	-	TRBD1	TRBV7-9	CASSQGADFGNTIYF	TGTGCCAGTTCTCAGGGGGCGGACTTCGGAAACACCATATATTTT
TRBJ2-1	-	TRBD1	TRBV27	CASSLSGTGYNEQFF	TGTGCCAGCAGTTTATCCGGGACAGGGTACAATGAGCAGTTCTTC
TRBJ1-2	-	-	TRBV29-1	CSVDRGSYGYTF	TGCAGCGTTGACAGGGGTAGCTATGGCTACACCTTC
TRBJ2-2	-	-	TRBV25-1	CASSESRGAGELFF	TGTGCCAGCAGTGAGTCCAGGGGTGCCGGGGAGCTGTTTTTT
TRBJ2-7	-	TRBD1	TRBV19	CASSIEGQLYEQYF	TGTGCCAGTAGTATCGAGGGACAGCTATACGAGCAGTACTTC
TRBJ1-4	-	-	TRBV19	CASSIPGGLNEKLFF	TGTGCCAGTAGTATCCCCGGAGGTCTTAATGAAAAACTGTTTTTT
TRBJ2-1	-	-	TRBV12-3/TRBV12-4	CASWGEYNEQFF	TGTGCCAGCTGGGGAGAGTACAATGAGCAGTTCTTC
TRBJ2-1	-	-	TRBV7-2	CASSSYSELFF	TGTGCCAGCAGTTCTTATAGCGAGCTGTTCTTC
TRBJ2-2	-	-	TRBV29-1	CSVAGKGRAGELFF	TGCAGCGTTGCTGGGAAGGGAAGGGCCGGGGAGCTGTTTTTT
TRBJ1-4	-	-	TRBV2	CASSMLDREKLFF	TGTGCCAGCAGCATGCTCGACAGAGAAAAACTGTTTTTT
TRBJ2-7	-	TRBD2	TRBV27	CASSALAGGTYEQYF	TGTGCCAGCAGTGCTCTAGCGGGAGGGACCTACGAGCAGTACTTC
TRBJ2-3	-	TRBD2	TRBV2	CASMRAGVGTDTQYF	TGTGCCAGCATGCGCGCGGGAGTTGGGACAGATACGCAGTATTTT
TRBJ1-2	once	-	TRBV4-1	CASSQETRRGYTF	TGCGCCAGCAGCCAAGAAACCAGAAGGGGCTACACCTTC
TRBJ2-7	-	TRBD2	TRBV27	CASSPLGGERREQYF	TGTGCCAGCAGCCCCCTCGGGGGGGAGAGACGCGAGCAGTACTTC
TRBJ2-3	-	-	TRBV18	CASSPPRDLDTDTQYF	TGTGCCAGCTCACCACCCAGGGACTTAGACACAGATACGCAGTATTTT
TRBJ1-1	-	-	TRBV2	CASSVRQNTNTEAFF	TGTGCCAGCAGTGTCAGACAGAACACGAACACTGAAGCTTTCTTT
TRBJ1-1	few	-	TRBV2	CASEAVSDTEAFF	TGTGCCAGTGAAGCCGTTTCGGACACTGAAGCTTTCTTT
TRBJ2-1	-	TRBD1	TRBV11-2	CASSRNRGKQFF	TGTGCCAGCAGCCGGAACAGGGGTAAGCAGTTCTTC
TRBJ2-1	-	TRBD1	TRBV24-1	CATSDDSGTGGNEQFF	TGTGCCACCAGTGACGATTCCGGGACAGGGGGCAATGAGCAGTTCTTC
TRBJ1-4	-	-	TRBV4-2	CASSQDGRFATNEKLFF	TGTGCCAGCAGCCAAGATGGCAGGTTTGCAACTAATGAAAAACTGTTTTTT
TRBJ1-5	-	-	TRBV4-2	CASSQAPGEINQPQHF	TGTGCCAGCAGCCAAGCACCAGGAGAAATCAATCAGCCCCAGCATTTT
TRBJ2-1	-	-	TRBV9	CASSVVGRSSYNEQFF	TGTGCCAGCAGCGTAGTGGGCAGGAGCTCCTACAATGAGCAGTTCTTC
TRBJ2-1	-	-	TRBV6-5	CASRNLDYYNEQFF	TGTGCCAGCAGGAACCTGGACTACTACAATGAGCAGTTCTTC
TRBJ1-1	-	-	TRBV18	CASSEGAGRKYTEAFF	TGTGCCAGCTCAGAAGGGGCAGGGAGAAAGTACACTGAAGCTTTCTTT